Sequencing of this T cell receptor (beta chain) was carried out in a study of identical twins. Whole-study findings and limits: It was cross-sectional statistical analysis, not following the same donors, that the conclusions relied on. Out-of-frame alpha sequences shared by twins showed excess low generation probability.

This clonotype has only a few counts. Antigen specificity is unknown. The CDR3 extends over 17 amino acids. Trimming stripped 1 base from V and 5 bases from J, with 18 bases between. Germline-derived CDR1 and CDR2 are SGHNT and YENEEA. TCRdb re-derived calls from the 5' RACE reads in MiXCR, one entry per CDR3 protein. The sample lists about 530,000 distinct CDR3 sequences, roughly 15% occurring once. The data also belong to a second study, concerning yellow fever vaccine responses in identical twins.

The clonotype originates from a woman younger than 30 in good health. This chain uses TRBV11-3 with TRBJ2-1; the D gene is possibly TRBD1 (6 bases). Material for sequencing was CD4+ T cells sorted from blood. DNA of the CDR3: TGTGCCAGCAGCTTAGGGGTGGGACAAGGGCCCAACAATGAGCAGTTCTTC. Its protein product is CASSLGVGQGPNNEQFF.